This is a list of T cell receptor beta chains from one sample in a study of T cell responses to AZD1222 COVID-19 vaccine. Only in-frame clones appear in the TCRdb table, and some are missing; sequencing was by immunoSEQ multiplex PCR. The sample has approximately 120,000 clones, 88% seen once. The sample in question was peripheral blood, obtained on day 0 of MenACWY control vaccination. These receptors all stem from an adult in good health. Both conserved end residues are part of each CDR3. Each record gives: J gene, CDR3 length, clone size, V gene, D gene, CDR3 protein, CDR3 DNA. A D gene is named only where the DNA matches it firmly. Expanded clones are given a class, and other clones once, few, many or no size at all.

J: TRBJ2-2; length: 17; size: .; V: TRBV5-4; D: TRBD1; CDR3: CASSFPPGTGPTGELFF; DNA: TGTGCCAGCAGCTTTCCTCCCGGGACAGGCCCCACCGGGGAGCTGTTTTTT
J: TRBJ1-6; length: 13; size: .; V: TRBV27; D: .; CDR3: CASSLNWASPLHF; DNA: TGTGCCAGCAGTTTAAACTGGGCATCACCCCTCCACTTT
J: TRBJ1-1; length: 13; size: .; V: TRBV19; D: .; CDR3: CASSIRTEREAFF; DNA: TGTGCCAGTAGTATAAGGACGGAACGTGAAGCTTTCTTT
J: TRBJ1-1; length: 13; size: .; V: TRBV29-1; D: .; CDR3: CSVEEDYRGEAFF; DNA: TGCAGCGTTGAAGAGGATTACAGAGGTGAAGCTTTCTTT
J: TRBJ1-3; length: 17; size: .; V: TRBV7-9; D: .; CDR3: CASSLEGSQRAGNTIYF; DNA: TGTGCCAGCAGCTTAGAAGGCAGTCAGAGAGCTGGAAACACCATATATTTT
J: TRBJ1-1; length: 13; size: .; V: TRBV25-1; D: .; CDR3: CASSSQGSSEAFF; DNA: TGTGCCAGCTCCTCCCAGGGGAGTTCTGAAGCTTTCTTT
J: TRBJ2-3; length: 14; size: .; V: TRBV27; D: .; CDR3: CASTWGGSIDTQYF; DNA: TGTGCCAGCACCTGGGGGGGCTCGATAGATACGCAGTATTTT
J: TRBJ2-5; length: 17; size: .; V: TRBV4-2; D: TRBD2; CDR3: CASSQDFRTSEQETQYF; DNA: TGTGCCAGCAGCCAAGATTTCCGGACTAGCGAACAAGAGACCCAGTACTTC
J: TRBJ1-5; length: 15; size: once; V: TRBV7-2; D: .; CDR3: CASSLQQGPNQPQHF; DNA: TGTGCCAGCAGCTTACAGCAGGGCCCCAATCAGCCCCAGCATTTT
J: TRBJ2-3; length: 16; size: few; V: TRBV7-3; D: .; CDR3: CASSLLKGVGTDTQYF; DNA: TGTGCCAGCAGCTTACTGAAGGGCGTTGGAACAGATACGCAGTATTTT
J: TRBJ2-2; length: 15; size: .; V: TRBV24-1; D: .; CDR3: CATSDPGRDTGELFF; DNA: TGTGCCACCAGTGATCCGGGACGGGACACCGGGGAGCTGTTTTTT
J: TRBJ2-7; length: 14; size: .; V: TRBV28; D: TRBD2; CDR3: CASTLGGSPYEQYF; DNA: TGTGCCAGCACCCTGGGGGGGTCTCCCTACGAGCAGTACTTC
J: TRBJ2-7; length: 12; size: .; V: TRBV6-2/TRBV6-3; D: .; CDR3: CASSYSTWEQYF; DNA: TGTGCCAGCAGTTACAGTACGTGGGAGCAGTACTTC
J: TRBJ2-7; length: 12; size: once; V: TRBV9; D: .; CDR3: CASSRDSYEQYF; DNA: TGTGCCAGCAGCCGGGACTCCTACGAGCAGTACTTC
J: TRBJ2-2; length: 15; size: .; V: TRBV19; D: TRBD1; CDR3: CASRGTGLYTGELFF; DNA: TGTGCCAGTAGGGGGACAGGACTTTACACCGGGGAGCTGTTTTTT
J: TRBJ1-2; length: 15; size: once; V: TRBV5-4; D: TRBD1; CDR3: CASSHLDRVDYGYTF; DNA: TGTGCCAGCAGCCACCTTGACAGGGTGGACTATGGCTACACCTTC
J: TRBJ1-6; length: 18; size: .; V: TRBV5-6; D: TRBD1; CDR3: CASSLYLGQTLKNSPLHF; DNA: TGTGCCAGCAGCTTGTATCTGGGACAGACCCTTAAGAATTCACCCCTCCACTTT
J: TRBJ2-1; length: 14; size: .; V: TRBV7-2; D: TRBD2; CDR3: CASSSSGSPAEQFF; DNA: TGTGCCAGCAGCTCTAGCGGGAGCCCGGCCGAGCAGTTCTTC
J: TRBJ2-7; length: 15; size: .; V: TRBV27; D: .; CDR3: CASSPPGTRSYEQYF; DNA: TGTGCCAGCAGTCCACCCGGGACACGCTCCTACGAGCAGTACTTC
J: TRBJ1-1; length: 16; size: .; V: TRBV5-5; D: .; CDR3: CASSLGLGRGNTEAFF; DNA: TGTGCCAGCAGCTTGGGGTTGGGACGGGGAAACACTGAAGCTTTCTTT
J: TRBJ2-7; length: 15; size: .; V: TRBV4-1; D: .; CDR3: CASSQASRGSYEQYF; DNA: TGCGCCAGCAGCCAAGCCTCGCGGGGATCCTACGAGCAGTACTTC
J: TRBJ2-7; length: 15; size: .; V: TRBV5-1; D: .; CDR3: CASSLVAGSSYEQYF; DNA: TGCGCCAGCAGCTTGGTTGCGGGAAGCTCCTACGAGCAGTACTTC
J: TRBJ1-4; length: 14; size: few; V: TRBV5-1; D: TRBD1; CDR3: CASSRQGAGEKLFF; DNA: TGCGCCAGCAGCCGACAGGGGGCTGGTGAAAAACTGTTTTTT
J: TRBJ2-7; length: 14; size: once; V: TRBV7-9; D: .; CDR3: CASSFGWGGNEQYF; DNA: TGTGCCAGCAGCTTCGGGTGGGGGGGCAACGAGCAGTACTTC
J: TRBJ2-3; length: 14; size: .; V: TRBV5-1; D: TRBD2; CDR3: CASRLAGGPDTQYF; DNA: TGCGCCAGCAGATTAGCGGGAGGGCCAGATACGCAGTATTTT
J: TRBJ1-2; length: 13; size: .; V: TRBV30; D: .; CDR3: CAWSVSLNYGYTF; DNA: TGTGCCTGGAGTGTAAGCCTGAACTATGGCTACACCTTC